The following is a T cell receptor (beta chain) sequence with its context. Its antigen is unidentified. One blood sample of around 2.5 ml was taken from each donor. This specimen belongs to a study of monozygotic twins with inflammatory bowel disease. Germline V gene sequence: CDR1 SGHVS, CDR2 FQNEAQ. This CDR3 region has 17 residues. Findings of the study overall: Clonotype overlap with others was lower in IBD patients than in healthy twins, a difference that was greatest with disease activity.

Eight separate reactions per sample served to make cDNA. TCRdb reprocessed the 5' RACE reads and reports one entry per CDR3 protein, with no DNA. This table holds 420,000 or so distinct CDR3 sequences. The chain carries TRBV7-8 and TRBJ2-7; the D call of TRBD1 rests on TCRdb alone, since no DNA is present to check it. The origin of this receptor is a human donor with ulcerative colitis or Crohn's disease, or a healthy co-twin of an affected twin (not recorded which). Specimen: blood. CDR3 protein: CASSLAHPGRASYEQYF.